This record looks at one TCR beta chain sequence and its context. No antigen is known for it. Extracted RNA was reverse transcribed into cDNA, the sequencing template. Data came from immunoSEQ multiplex PCR; TCRdb stores just in-frame clones and leaves some out. The sample shows some 160,000 clones, roughly two thirds of them seen only once. The treatment here: oral pan-JAK inhibitor, 5-10 mg twice daily. The sample originates from a study of CD8+ T cells in alopecia areata. There are 13 residues in the CDR3. CDR1 and CDR2 (germline): SQVTM, ANQGSEA. With 4 bases removed from V and 3 bases from J, the gap between germline ends came to 10 bases. General observations from the study: Especially in alopecia totalis/universalis, lesional scalp showed greater clonality than normal scalp did. In scalp and blood, many expanded lesional clones persisted during tofacitinib.

The chain carries TRBV29-1 and TRBJ1-5; a possible D gene is TRBD1 (6 bases). Sequencing was performed on CD4+ T cells sorted from blood, taken at week 4, from a patient treated with tofacitinib. This TCR derives from a human donor with alopecia areata. The CDR3 here is CSVARDNNQPQHF. CDR3 in DNA: TGCAGCGTTGCCAGGGACAACAATCAGCCCCAGCATTTT.